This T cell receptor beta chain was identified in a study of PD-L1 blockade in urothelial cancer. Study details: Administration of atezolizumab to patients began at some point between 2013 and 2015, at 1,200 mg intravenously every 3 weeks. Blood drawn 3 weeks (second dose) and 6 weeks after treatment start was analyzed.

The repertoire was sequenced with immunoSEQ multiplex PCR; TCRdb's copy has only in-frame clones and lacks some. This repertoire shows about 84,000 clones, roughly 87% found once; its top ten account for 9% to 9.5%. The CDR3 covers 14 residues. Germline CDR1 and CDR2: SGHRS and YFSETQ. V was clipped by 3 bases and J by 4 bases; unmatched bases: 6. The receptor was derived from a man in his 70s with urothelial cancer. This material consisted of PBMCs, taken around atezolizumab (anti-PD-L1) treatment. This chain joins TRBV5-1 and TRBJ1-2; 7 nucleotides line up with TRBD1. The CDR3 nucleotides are TGCGCCAGCAGCTCCGGCCGGACAGGCTATGGCTACACCTTC. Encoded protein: CASSSGRTGYGYTF.